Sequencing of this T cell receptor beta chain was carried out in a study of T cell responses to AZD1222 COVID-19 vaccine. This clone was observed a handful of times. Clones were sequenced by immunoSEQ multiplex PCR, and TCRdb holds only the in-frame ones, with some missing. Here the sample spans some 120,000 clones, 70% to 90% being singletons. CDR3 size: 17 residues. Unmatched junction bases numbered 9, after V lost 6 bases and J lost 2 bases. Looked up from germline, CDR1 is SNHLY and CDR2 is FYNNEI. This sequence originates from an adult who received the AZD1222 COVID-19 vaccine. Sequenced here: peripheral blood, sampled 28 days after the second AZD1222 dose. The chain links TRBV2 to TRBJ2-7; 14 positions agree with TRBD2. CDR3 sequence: CASRPMTSGRAPYEQYF. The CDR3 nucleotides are TGTGCCAGCAGGCCGATGACTAGCGGGAGGGCCCCCTACGAGCAGTACTTC.